Listed below are T cell receptor beta chains from one sample, sequenced in a study of beta chain features in type 1 diabetes. Sequencing used immunoSEQ multiplex PCR; TCRdb keeps in-frame clones, though not all of them. The table records roughly 240,000 clones, approximately 70% of them present only once. Sequenced material: naive CD4+ T cells from blood. The source of these receptors is a man aged 25-45 years in good health. The CDR3 runs from the conserved cysteine through the conserved F or W. The order of the fields is V gene, D gene, J gene, clone size, CDR3 protein, CDR3 DNA. The D gene is left open where the match is weak. Only part of the rows carry a size: once, few, many, or a class if the clone is expanded.

v_gene: TRBV30
d_gene: NA
j_gene: TRBJ1-2
abundance: once
CDR3aa: CAWSVGQGNGYTF
CDR3nt: TGTGCCTGGAGTGTCGGCCAGGGGAACGGCTACACCTTC

v_gene: TRBV14
d_gene: NA
j_gene: TRBJ2-1
abundance: NA
CDR3aa: CASSQAWEQFF
CDR3nt: TGTGCCAGCAGCCAGGCATGGGAGCAGTTCTTC

v_gene: TRBV11-2
d_gene: NA
j_gene: TRBJ2-7
abundance: NA
CDR3aa: CASSLLPSSYEQYF
CDR3nt: TGTGCCAGCAGCTTACTACCGAGCTCCTACGAGCAGTACTTC

v_gene: TRBV28
d_gene: TRBD1
j_gene: TRBJ2-5
abundance: NA
CDR3aa: CASNPTGEVRETQYF
CDR3nt: TGTGCCAGCAACCCGACAGGGGAGGTCAGAGAGACCCAGTACTTC

v_gene: TRBV29-1
d_gene: NA
j_gene: TRBJ2-7
abundance: NA
CDR3aa: CSVDSRDGPYEQYF
CDR3nt: TGCAGCGTTGATAGTAGGGATGGGCCTTACGAGCAGTACTTC

v_gene: TRBV7-2
d_gene: NA
j_gene: TRBJ2-7
abundance: NA
CDR3aa: CASSFEVYEQYF
CDR3nt: TGTGCCAGCAGCTTCGAAGTCTACGAGCAGTACTTC

v_gene: TRBV7-2
d_gene: NA
j_gene: TRBJ2-7
abundance: NA
CDR3aa: CASSLAGVSYEQYF
CDR3nt: TGTGCCAGCAGCTTAGCGGGAGTATCCTACGAGCAGTACTTC

v_gene: TRBV25-1
d_gene: NA
j_gene: TRBJ1-1
abundance: few
CDR3aa: CASSEWGARLNTEAFF
CDR3nt: TGTGCCAGCAGTGAATGGGGGGCCAGACTTAACACTGAAGCTTTCTTT

v_gene: TRBV7-2
d_gene: NA
j_gene: TRBJ2-3
abundance: NA
CDR3aa: CASSPRLRASWGADTQYF
CDR3nt: TGTGCCAGCAGCCCCCGTTTGAGAGCATCGTGGGGGGCAGATACGCAGTATTTT

v_gene: TRBV5-4
d_gene: NA
j_gene: TRBJ2-3
abundance: NA
CDR3aa: CASSGKAERGTDTQYF
CDR3nt: TGTGCCAGCAGCGGAAAGGCAGAGAGAGGCACAGATACGCAGTATTTT

v_gene: TRBV2
d_gene: TRBD2
j_gene: TRBJ2-1
abundance: NA
CDR3aa: CASASRGSGNTYSYNEQFF
CDR3nt: TGTGCCAGCGCAAGCAGGGGTAGCGGGAATACCTACTCCTACAATGAGCAGTTCTTC

v_gene: TRBV30
d_gene: TRBD1
j_gene: TRBJ1-1
abundance: NA
CDR3aa: CAWSVQGDTEAFF
CDR3nt: TGTGCCTGGAGTGTCCAGGGGGACACTGAAGCTTTCTTT

v_gene: TRBV7-9
d_gene: NA
j_gene: TRBJ2-1
abundance: NA
CDR3aa: CASSYTARGNEQFF
CDR3nt: TGTGCCAGCAGCTACACGGCTCGCGGCAATGAGCAGTTCTTC

v_gene: TRBV9
d_gene: NA
j_gene: TRBJ2-5
abundance: NA
CDR3aa: CASSGREGQAQETQYF
CDR3nt: TGTGCCAGCAGCGGACGGGAGGGACAGGCACAAGAGACCCAGTACTTC

v_gene: TRBV2
d_gene: NA
j_gene: TRBJ2-2
abundance: few
CDR3aa: CASSVADIGELFF
CDR3nt: TGTGCCAGCAGTGTTGCAGACATCGGGGAGCTGTTTTTT

v_gene: TRBV30
d_gene: NA
j_gene: TRBJ2-7
abundance: few
CDR3aa: CAWSVRSGAYEQYF
CDR3nt: TGTGCCTGGAGTGTAAGGTCAGGTGCCTACGAGCAGTACTTC

v_gene: TRBV29-1
d_gene: NA
j_gene: TRBJ2-7
abundance: NA
CDR3aa: CSVEWQGGHEQYF
CDR3nt: TGCAGCGTTGAATGGCAGGGGGGCCACGAGCAGTACTTC

v_gene: TRBV15
d_gene: NA
j_gene: TRBJ1-5
abundance: few
CDR3aa: CATSRDTGTGNQPQHF
CDR3nt: TGTGCCACCAGCAGAGACACAGGGACGGGCAATCAGCCCCAGCATTTT

v_gene: TRBV2
d_gene: NA
j_gene: TRBJ2-1
abundance: NA
CDR3aa: CASSEQAGSYNEQFF
CDR3nt: TGTGCCAGCAGTGAACAGGCTGGCTCCTACAATGAGCAGTTCTTC

v_gene: TRBV2
d_gene: TRBD1
j_gene: TRBJ2-7
abundance: NA
CDR3aa: CASSGQGNYEQYF
CDR3nt: TGTGCCAGCAGTGGACAGGGGAACTACGAGCAGTACTTC

v_gene: TRBV10-3
d_gene: TRBD1
j_gene: TRBJ2-2
abundance: NA
CDR3aa: CAISEHGTGITGELFF
CDR3nt: TGTGCCATCAGTGAGCACGGGACAGGTATCACCGGGGAGCTGTTTTTT

v_gene: TRBV15
d_gene: NA
j_gene: TRBJ2-1
abundance: NA
CDR3aa: CATSRDSSGVNEQFF
CDR3nt: TGTGCCACCAGCAGAGACTCCTCAGGGGTCAATGAGCAGTTCTTC

v_gene: TRBV25-1
d_gene: NA
j_gene: TRBJ2-4
abundance: NA
CDR3aa: CASSDSTNIQYF
CDR3nt: TGTGCCAGCAGTGACTCCACAAACATTCAGTACTTC

v_gene: TRBV7-2
d_gene: TRBD1
j_gene: TRBJ2-3
abundance: few
CDR3aa: CASSSGQVILPQYF
CDR3nt: TGTGCCAGCAGCTCAGGACAGGTTATCCTCCCGCAGTATTTT

v_gene: TRBV2
d_gene: NA
j_gene: TRBJ2-5
abundance: NA
CDR3aa: CASSGWYSQETQYF
CDR3nt: TGTGCCAGCAGTGGATGGTACAGTCAAGAGACCCAGTACTTC

v_gene: TRBV30
d_gene: NA
j_gene: TRBJ1-1
abundance: NA
CDR3aa: CAWSVGVWNTEAFF
CDR3nt: TGTGCCTGGAGTGTAGGGGTATGGAACACTGAAGCTTTCTTT

v_gene: TRBV9
d_gene: NA
j_gene: TRBJ1-6
abundance: NA
CDR3aa: CASSVEEGVGSPLHF
CDR3nt: TGTGCCAGCAGCGTAGAAGAGGGCGTGGGTTCACCCCTCCACTTT

v_gene: TRBV6-5
d_gene: NA
j_gene: TRBJ2-5
abundance: NA
CDR3aa: CASSYRGGTQYF
CDR3nt: TGTGCCAGCAGTTACAGGGGAGGGACCCAGTACTTC

v_gene: TRBV19
d_gene: TRBD1
j_gene: TRBJ2-3
abundance: NA
CDR3aa: CASSQTGMSDTQYF
CDR3nt: TGTGCCAGTAGCCAGACAGGGATGTCAGATACGCAGTATTTT

v_gene: TRBV30
d_gene: NA
j_gene: TRBJ1-2
abundance: NA
CDR3aa: CAWSVQLSANYGYTF
CDR3nt: TGTGCCTGGAGTGTACAATTGTCGGCAAACTATGGCTACACCTTC

v_gene: TRBV4-3
d_gene: TRBD2
j_gene: TRBJ2-7
abundance: NA
CDR3aa: CASSQDWSGSYEQYF
CDR3nt: TGCGCCAGCAGCCAAGACTGGAGCGGGAGCTACGAGCAGTACTTC

v_gene: TRBV29-1
d_gene: NA
j_gene: TRBJ2-3
abundance: NA
CDR3aa: CSVTDTQYF
CDR3nt: TGCAGCGTAACAGATACGCAGTATTTT

v_gene: TRBV30
d_gene: TRBD1
j_gene: TRBJ1-6
abundance: NA
CDR3aa: CAWASRQGWGPSYNSPLHF
CDR3nt: TGTGCCTGGGCCTCCCGACAGGGCTGGGGGCCCTCCTATAATTCACCCCTCCACTTT

v_gene: TRBV30
d_gene: TRBD1
j_gene: TRBJ2-7
abundance: few
CDR3aa: CAWSPSRGLEQYF
CDR3nt: TGTGCCTGGAGTCCCTCGAGGGGGCTAGAGCAGTACTTC

v_gene: TRBV30
d_gene: TRBD2
j_gene: TRBJ2-3
abundance: once
CDR3aa: CAWSLAGPGTQYF
CDR3nt: TGTGCCTGGTCACTAGCGGGGCCGGGGACGCAGTATTTT

v_gene: TRBV7-2
d_gene: NA
j_gene: TRBJ2-3
abundance: NA
CDR3aa: CASSSDHTQYF
CDR3nt: TGTGCCAGCAGCTCAGATCATACGCAGTATTTT

v_gene: TRBV29-1
d_gene: TRBD2
j_gene: TRBJ2-1
abundance: NA
CDR3aa: CSVEGRERGNEQFF
CDR3nt: TGCAGCGTTGAAGGGCGGGAGAGGGGCAATGAGCAGTTCTTC

v_gene: TRBV25-1
d_gene: NA
j_gene: TRBJ2-3
abundance: NA
CDR3aa: CASSDQVTDTQYF
CDR3nt: TGTGCCAGCAGTGATCAGGTCACAGATACGCAGTATTTT

v_gene: TRBV29-1
d_gene: TRBD2
j_gene: TRBJ2-1
abundance: NA
CDR3aa: CSVDIAGGTEQFF
CDR3nt: TGCAGCGTTGACATAGCGGGGGGGACTGAGCAGTTCTTC

v_gene: TRBV29-1
d_gene: NA
j_gene: TRBJ2-7
abundance: NA
CDR3aa: CSVGVDGPIEQYF
CDR3nt: TGCAGCGTTGGGGTTGACGGCCCAATTGAGCAGTACTTC

v_gene: TRBV6-6
d_gene: TRBD2
j_gene: TRBJ2-1
abundance: NA
CDR3aa: CASSYSTSGYNEQFF
CDR3nt: TGTGCCAGCAGTTACTCTACTAGCGGCTACAATGAGCAGTTCTTC

v_gene: TRBV9
d_gene: NA
j_gene: TRBJ2-3
abundance: NA
CDR3aa: CASSPSPLVDTQYF
CDR3nt: TGTGCCAGCAGCCCATCTCCGCTAGTGGATACGCAGTATTTT

v_gene: TRBV15
d_gene: NA
j_gene: TRBJ2-6
abundance: once
CDR3aa: CATSSIAELNVLTF
CDR3nt: TGTGCCACCAGCTCAATAGCGGAGCTGAACGTCCTGACTTTC

v_gene: TRBV29-1
d_gene: NA
j_gene: TRBJ1-1
abundance: few
CDR3aa: CSVEGAGRDTEAFF
CDR3nt: TGCAGCGTTGAAGGGGCAGGGCGGGACACTGAAGCTTTCTTT

v_gene: TRBV28
d_gene: TRBD1
j_gene: TRBJ2-3
abundance: NA
CDR3aa: CASTQGADTQYF
CDR3nt: TGTGCCAGCACCCAGGGGGCGGATACGCAGTATTTT

v_gene: TRBV5-4
d_gene: NA
j_gene: TRBJ2-3
abundance: NA
CDR3aa: CASSFQGTDTQYF
CDR3nt: TGTGCCAGCAGCTTTCAAGGCACAGATACGCAGTATTTT

v_gene: TRBV7-9
d_gene: NA
j_gene: TRBJ1-1
abundance: NA
CDR3aa: CASSPGTRMNTEAFF
CDR3nt: TGTGCCAGCAGCCCGGGGACAAGAATGAACACTGAAGCTTTCTTT

v_gene: TRBV4-1
d_gene: NA
j_gene: TRBJ1-2
abundance: NA
CDR3aa: CASSKVGQKGYTF
CDR3nt: TGCGCCAGCAGCAAGGTTGGACAGAAAGGCTACACCTTC

v_gene: TRBV7-9
d_gene: NA
j_gene: TRBJ2-1
abundance: NA
CDR3aa: CASSQTPSNEQFF
CDR3nt: TGTGCCAGCAGCCAGACACCGTCCAATGAGCAGTTCTTC

v_gene: TRBV30
d_gene: TRBD1
j_gene: TRBJ1-5
abundance: NA
CDR3aa: CAWSDDRDNQPQHF
CDR3nt: TGTGCCTGGAGTGATGACAGGGACAATCAGCCCCAGCATTTT

v_gene: TRBV11-2
d_gene: NA
j_gene: TRBJ2-7
abundance: once
CDR3aa: CASSLAGEQYF
CDR3nt: TGTGCCAGCAGCTTGGCCGGGGAGCAGTACTTC

v_gene: TRBV28
d_gene: NA
j_gene: TRBJ2-1
abundance: NA
CDR3aa: CASSPDSFNEQFF
CDR3nt: TGTGCCAGCAGTCCCGACTCCTTTAATGAGCAGTTCTTC

v_gene: TRBV7-2
d_gene: NA
j_gene: TRBJ2-7
abundance: NA
CDR3aa: CASSLATYEQYF
CDR3nt: TGTGCCAGCAGCTTGGCGACCTACGAGCAGTACTTC

v_gene: TRBV2
d_gene: NA
j_gene: TRBJ2-7
abundance: once
CDR3aa: CASSDRGISYEQYF
CDR3nt: TGTGCCAGCAGTGATAGGGGCATATCCTACGAGCAGTACTTC

v_gene: TRBV28
d_gene: NA
j_gene: TRBJ2-4
abundance: NA
CDR3aa: CASRQVGDIQYF
CDR3nt: TGTGCCAGCAGGCAGGTGGGGGACATTCAGTACTTC

v_gene: TRBV20-1
d_gene: NA
j_gene: TRBJ2-7
abundance: NA
CDR3aa: CSASESYEQYF
CDR3nt: TGCAGTGCTAGTGAGTCCTACGAGCAGTACTTC

v_gene: TRBV29-1
d_gene: NA
j_gene: TRBJ1-1
abundance: NA
CDR3aa: CSVEAQGGDTEAFF
CDR3nt: TGCAGCGTTGAAGCTCAGGGAGGGGACACTGAAGCTTTCTTT

v_gene: TRBV14
d_gene: NA
j_gene: TRBJ2-6
abundance: NA
CDR3aa: CASSQSSGANVLTF
CDR3nt: TGTGCCAGCAGCCAGAGCTCTGGGGCCAACGTCCTGACTTTC

v_gene: TRBV4-3
d_gene: NA
j_gene: TRBJ2-1
abundance: NA
CDR3aa: CASSRQGGNEQFF
CDR3nt: TGCGCCAGCAGCCGACAGGGAGGAAATGAGCAGTTCTTC

v_gene: TRBV9
d_gene: NA
j_gene: TRBJ2-6
abundance: NA
CDR3aa: CASSVGLEAGANVLTF
CDR3nt: TGTGCCAGCAGCGTAGGATTGGAGGCTGGGGCCAACGTCCTGACTTTC